The present T cell receptor beta chain was sequenced within a study of blood T cell repertoires in COVID-19. About the study: Spain, Italy and the United States supplied samples that represented acute and convalescent COVID-19. Sources were T cells, B-cell-depleted T cells, or PBMCs; the material itself was cDNA or gDNA.

Trimming pared 3 bases from V and 0 bases from J, leaving 8 bases between. The CDR3 length is 14 residues. From germline, CDR1 is DFQATT and CDR2 SNEGSKA (reference sequence). Measured with immunoSEQ multiplex PCR; TCRdb has only the in-frame clones, and not every one. The data show approximately 360,000 clones, with 80% to 90% seen just once and around 1.9% held by the top ten. This clone was seen only a few times. Participants were aged about 18 to 90 years from around 25 US areas. Sequencing was done on a sample of PBMCs or T cells enriched from blood (not recorded which). The chain recombines TRBV20-1 with TRBJ2-2; D remains ambiguous. The TCR comes from a man aged 35 to 55 in a cohort exposed to, infected with or recovered from COVID-19 (not recorded which). The CDR3 coding sequence is TGCAGTGCTAGTGCTCAGACGAACACCGGGGAGCTGTTTTTT. This codes for CSASAQTNTGELFF.